One sample yielded the 9 T cell receptor beta chains listed below, sequenced in a study of response to subunit inactivated influenza vaccine. Via MiXCR, TCRdb re-called the RT-PCR reads, giving one row per CDR3 protein. Here the sample spans hundreds of thousands of distinct CDR3 sequences, less than 8% being singletons. Sequenced material: PBMCs from blood, taken around 25 months after vaccination. The receptors were sampled from a man aged 50-75 years who received an inactivated influenza vaccine.

This clonotype has at least ten counts. This chain joins TRBV28 and TRBJ2-1; TRBD1 matches 7 bases. V lost 1 base, J lost 3 bases, and 3 bases stayed unmatched. Germline V gives CDR1 MDHEN, CDR2 SYDVKM. CDR3 length: 15 residues. For the CDR3, the DNA is TGTGCCAGCAGTTTATTCCGGGACAGCTACAATGAGCAGTTCTTC. It is translated as CASSLFRDSYNEQFF.

This clonotype was recorded at least ten times. The rearrangement links TRBV4-1 to TRBJ2-3; D perhaps matches TRBD2 (5 bases). The germline V gene has CDR1 MGHRA and CDR2 YSYEKL. V lost 0 bases to trimming and J lost 3 bases, with 28 bases between them. The CDR3 spans 21 residues. CDR3 amino acids: CASSQDEYRSGIGRTTDTQYF. Written as DNA, the CDR3 is TGCGCCAGCAGCCAAGATGAATATCGATCCGGGATAGGACGCACAACAGATACGCAGTATTTT.

This clonotype was detected many times. The rearrangement joins TRBV12-3 or TRBV12-4 to TRBJ2-7, with TRBD1 matching over 7 bases. The CDR3 contains 17 residues. V shed 5 bases, J shed 0 bases, and the junction held 13 bases outside the gene matches. CDR3 amino acids: CASSLGGTEQASYEQYF. The CDR3 DNA sequence: TGTGCCAGCAGTCTAGGTGGGACAGAACAGGCCTCCTACGAGCAGTACTTC.

The V and J genes are TRBV27 and TRBJ1-4, with D uncertain. Per germline, CDR1 MNHEY and CDR2 SMNVEV (reference sequence). Trimming pared 5 bases from V and 7 bases from J, leaving 11 bases between. This CDR3 region has 13 residues. CDR3 nucleotides: TGTGCCAGCAGTCCTCGCTGGGGTGAAAAACTGTTTTTT. Translated: CASSPRWGEKLFF.

This clonotype showed up just a few times. The chain joins TRBV29-1 to TRBJ2-1; 15 positions agree with TRBD2. CDR3 length: 15 amino acids. In germline, CDR1 is SQVTM, CDR2 ANQGSEA. The V gene end was trimmed by 4 bases and the J gene end by 7 bases; junction bases not matched to a gene: 5. The CDR3 spells CSVGIGTSGGNEQFF. The CDR3 DNA reads as TGCAGCGTTGGTATTGGGACTAGCGGGGGGAATGAGCAGTTCTTC.

This clonotype has ten or more counts. This chain uses TRBV5-5 with TRBJ1-5, with no clear D. Trimming removed 3 bases from V and 5 bases from J, with 12 bases in between. Germline values: CDR1 SGHKS, CDR2 YYEKEE (reference sequence). This CDR3 region has 14 residues. The CDR3 reads CASSSRGIDQPQHF. In DNA form, the CDR3 reads TGTGCCAGCAGCTCACGGGGTATCGATCAGCCCCAGCATTTT.

V usage is TRBV2 and J usage is TRBJ1-5; D unclear. There are 13 residues in the CDR3. V was pared by 2 bases and J by 4 bases, with 6 bases between. Germline V gene lookup returns CDR1 SNHLY and CDR2 FYNNEI. The CDR3 here is CASSEYENQPQHF. The DNA of the CDR3 is TGTGCCAGCAGTGAATATGAGAATCAGCCCCAGCATTTT.

In its sample, this clonotype was seen a few times. V gene TRBV4-1 combines with J gene TRBJ2-7, with TRBD2 as a possible D gene (5 bases). The CDR3 length is 15 residues. V was trimmed by 4 bases and J by 2 bases, leaving 15 bases between them. Germline V gene sequence: CDR1 MGHRA, CDR2 YSYEKL. Here the CDR3 DNA reads TGCGCCAGCAGCCCCCTCACGGGGTCCCCCTACGAGCAGTACTTC. Translating gives CASSPLTGSPYEQYF.

The rearrangement uses TRBV20-1 and TRBJ2-2; D gene unclear. CDR3 length: 15 residues. Between the trimmed V and J ends, which lost 0 bases and 2 bases, there was a span of 10 bases. Germline loops: CDR1 DFQATT, CDR2 SNEGSKA (reference sequence). CDR3 DNA: TGCAGTGCTAGAGATTATGGCGGTAACACCGGGGAGCTGTTTTTT. It specifies CSARDYGGNTGELFF.